Following are 10 T cell receptor beta chains from one sample sequenced in a study of OX40 agonist ivuxolimab in advanced cancers. Assay used: immunoSEQ multiplex PCR; TCRdb lists only in-frame clones, some missing. The data contain around 100,000 clones, around 90% of them singletons. The source material was CD4+ or CD8+ T cells sorted from blood, sampled in a trial of the OX40 agonist ivuxolimab. Source of these receptors: an adult with an advanced solid tumor such as melanoma, head and neck, liver or kidney cancer.

This chain joins TRBV28 and TRBJ2-1; a weak D match, TRBD2 (5 bases). There are 15 residues in the CDR3. The V gene's germline CDR1 is MDHEN and CDR2 SYDVKM. V gave up 3 bases and J gave up 7 bases, with 16 bases separating them. CDR3: CASSLTSGPWNEQFF. For the CDR3, the DNA is TGTGCCAGCAGTTTGACGAGCGGTCCCTGGAATGAGCAGTTCTTC.

This rearrangement joins TRBV5-1 to TRBJ1-2, with TRBD1 as a possible D gene (6 bases). CDR1 is SGHRS and CDR2 is YFSETQ in the germline V gene. The CDR3 has 14 amino acids. Trimming took off 4 bases at V and 3 bases at J, with 13 bases between the two ends. The CDR3 DNA is TGCGCCAGCAGCCCAAATCCAGGGGACTATGGCTACACCTTC. As protein: CASSPNPGDYGYTF.

J is TRBJ1-5 and V is TRBV15; maybe TRBD1 (5 bases). The CDR3 contains 15 residues. CDR1 and CDR2 (germline): LNHNV, YYDKDF (reference sequence). V lost 3 bases and J lost 5, with 14 bases in between. CDR3 residues: CATSREATGHQPQHF. The CDR3 DNA reads as TGTGCCACCAGCAGGGAGGCAACGGGGCATCAGCCCCAGCATTTT. The full variable domain, rest sourced from reference TRBV15 and TRBJ1-5, is DAMVIQNPRYQVTQFGKPVTLSCSQTLNHNVMYWYQQKSSQAPKLLFHYYDKDFNNEADTPDNFQSRRPNTSFCFLDIRSPGLGDTAMYLCATSREATGHQPQHFGDGTRLSIL.

The genes are TRBV19 and TRBJ1-4, with D maybe TRBD1 (6 bases). The CDR3 runs to 16 residues. V lost 3 bases, J lost 8 bases, and 19 bases lay in between. Germline CDR1 and CDR2: LNHDA and SQIVND (reference sequence). This chain's CDR3 is CASSIAAAGDREKLFF. CDR3 bases: TGTGCCAGTAGTATCGCCGCGGCAGGGGATCGGGAAAAACTGTTTTTT.

V usage is TRBV18 and J usage is TRBJ1-1; 11 bases agree with TRBD1. V trimming: 4 bases; J trimming: 0 bases; junction bases outside the gene matches: 1. This CDR3 region has 15 residues. CDR1 and CDR2 from the germline V gene are KGHSH and LQKENI. The CDR3 spells CASSRDRGMNTEAFF. In DNA, the CDR3 is TGTGCCAGCTCACGGGACAGGGGGATGAACACTGAAGCTTTCTTT.

The chain uses TRBV11-3 and TRBJ2-7, with 7 bases aligning to TRBD2. Germline assignment: CDR1 SGHNT and CDR2 YENEEA. The ends lost 3 bases at V and 1 base at J; junction bases unmatched: 3. This CDR3 is built from 14 residues. DNA of the CDR3: TGTGCCAGCAGCTTGAGCGGGGATTCCTACGAGCAGTACTTC. Protein product: CASSLSGDSYEQYF.

The chain has TRBV6-5 and TRBJ1-5, with a possible D match to TRBD1 (5 bases). The CDR3 is made up of 11 amino acids. Germline CDR1 MNHEY, CDR2 SVGAGI. Trimming stripped 10 bases from V and 4 bases from J, with 8 bases between. The CDR3 region has the DNA TGTGCCACGGGGGATAATCAGCCCCAGCATTTT. Its translation is CATGDNQPQHF.

This chain links TRBV9 with TRBJ1-1, with D hard to call. Germline CDR1 and CDR2: SGDLS and YYNGEE. This CDR3 region has 17 residues. With 3 bases removed from V and 1 base from J, the gap between germline ends came to 19 bases. In DNA, the CDR3 is TGTGCCAGCAGCGCGATTTCGCGGGGTAGACAGAACACTGAAGCTTTCTTT. Its protein is CASSAISRGRQNTEAFF. Based on the CDR3 plus reference TRBV9 and TRBJ1-1, the full variable domain is DSGVTQTPKHLITATGQRVTLRCSPRSGDLSVYWYQQSLDQGLQFLIQYYNGEERAKGNILERFSAQQFPDLHSELNLSSLELGDSALYFCASSAISRGRQNTEAFFGQGTRLTVV.

The chain links TRBV9 to TRBJ2-2, with D maybe TRBD1 (6 bases). V was pared by 1 base and J by 6 bases, with 7 bases between. CDR3 length equals 13 residues. Germline-derived CDR1 and CDR2 are SGDLS and YYNGEE. The CDR3 region has the DNA TGTGCCAGCAGCGTAAACAGGGCCGGGGAGCTGTTTTTT. Amino acids: CASSVNRAGELFF.

The V call is TRBV5-4, the J call TRBJ2-7, with 9 bases that match TRBD1. The CDR3 extends over 14 amino acids. Unmatched junction bases numbered 6, after V lost 4 bases and J lost 4 bases. From germline, CDR1 is SGHNT and CDR2 YYREEE (reference sequence). CDR3 sequence (DNA): TGTGCCAGCAGCCCCGGGACAGGGAGGTACGAGCAGTACTTC. The encoded protein is CASSPGTGRYEQYF.